This TCR beta chain appears in the sequencing data of a study of post-analysis software for immune sequencing data. At the level of the study: Patients with relapsing-remitting, secondary progressive and progressive-relapsing multiple sclerosis courses were all represented.

TCR beta cDNA libraries had unique molecular identifiers. TCRdb passed the PCR reads through MiXCR, listing each CDR3 protein once. Here the sample spans 450,000 or so distinct CDR3 sequences, over 35% being singletons. General study findings and limits: Higher frequency in patients than in controls was seen for about 5 TRBV segments, with TRBV5-6, TRBV5-1 and TRBV20-1 among them. Clustering by F measure revealed strong co-clustering among samples prepared together in one batch. Significantly lower normalized Chao1 diversity was found in patients with multiple sclerosis relative to controls.

The CDR3 sequence is 11 residues long. Germline CDR1 reads SQVTM; CDR2 reads ANQGSEA. V was shortened by 4 bases and J by 5 bases, with 5 bases between the two germline ends. This clonotype was recorded many times. The antigen is undetermined. The sequence came from a girl under 18 with multiple sclerosis. The sequenced sample was blood. This chain uses TRBV29-1 with TRBJ2-2, with a tentative D call TRBD2 (5 bases). As DNA, the CDR3 is TGCAGCGTTGCGGGGACCGGGGAGCTGTTTTTT. Translating gives CSVAGTGELFF.